Below are 23 T cell receptor beta chains sequenced from a single sample in a study of early stage breast cancer tumors. Assay used: immunoSEQ multiplex PCR; TCRdb lists only in-frame clones, some missing. The sample holds nearly 70,000 clones, 65% to 85% seen once. Sequences were obtained from blood. The origin of the receptors is a person aged 35 to 50 with breast cancer.

This chain joins TRBV18 and TRBJ2-5; 9 nucleotides align to TRBD2. This CDR3 has 15 residues. Per the germline V gene, CDR1 is KGHSH and CDR2 is LQKENI. Trimming cost V 4 bases and J 5 bases; bases outside gene matches: 8. The DNA for the CDR3 is TGTGCCAGCTCACGCGGCCTCGCGGGAGGGGAGACCCAGTACTTC. Its protein is CASSRGLAGGETQYF.

The chain carries TRBV7-2 and TRBJ1-1; weak D call: TRBD1 (6 bases). Germline V gives CDR1 SGHTA, CDR2 FQGNSA. The CDR3 is 15 residues long. V lost 6 bases to trimming and J lost 3 bases, with 17 bases between them. The CDR3 DNA is TGTGCCAGCAGTCGACAGACAGGATTGGACACTGAAGCTTTCTTT. This sequence encodes CASSRQTGLDTEAFF. The full variable domain, its missing parts supplied by reference TRBV7-2 and TRBJ1-1, is GAGVSQSPSNKVTEKGKDVELRCDPISGHTALYWYRQSLGQGLEFLIYFQGNSAPDKSGLPSDRFSAERTGGSVSTLTIQRTQQEDSAVYLCASSRQTGLDTEAFFGQGTRLTVV.

This chain links TRBV19 with TRBJ1-5; no reliable D call. This CDR3 has 15 amino acids. Germline values: CDR1 LNHDA, CDR2 SQIVND (reference sequence). Between the trimmed V and J ends, which lost 9 bases and 2 bases, there was a span of 17 bases. CDR3: CASASRVTRNQPQHF. CDR3 nucleotides: TGTGCCAGCGCCTCGAGGGTTACTCGCAATCAGCCCCAGCATTTT. Full variable domain (rest looked up from reference TRBV19 and TRBJ1-5): DGGITQSPKYLFRKEGQNVTLSCEQNLNHDAMYWYRQDPGQGLRLIYYSQIVNDFQKGDIAEGYSVSREKKESFPLTVTSAQKNPTAFYLCASASRVTRNQPQHFGDGTRLSIL.

The V call is TRBV6-5, the J call TRBJ2-2; D is unclear. The CDR3 length is 16 residues. Germline CDR1 MNHEY, CDR2 SVGAGI. Trimming removed 0 bases from V and 0 bases from J, with 8 bases in between. CDR3 loop: CASSYSHRANTGELFF. The CDR3 nucleotides read TGTGCCAGCAGTTACTCGCATAGGGCGAACACCGGGGAGCTGTTTTTT.

This sequence joins TRBV2 and TRBJ1-5, with 9 bases that match TRBD1. With V trimmed by 4 bases and J by 6 bases, 4 bases remained unmatched. The germline CDR1 and CDR2 sequences are SNHLY and FYNNEI. CDR3 length equals 14 residues. In DNA, the CDR3 is TGTGCCAGCAGTGGACAGACAGGGGGTCAGCCCCAGCATTTT. Encoded protein: CASSGQTGGQPQHF. The variable domain in full, completed from reference TRBV2 and TRBJ1-5, reads EPEVTQTPSHQVTQMGQEVILRCVPISNHLYFYWYRQILGQKVEFLVSFYNNEISEKSEIFDDQFSVERPDGSNFTLKIRSTKLEDSAMYFCASSGQTGGQPQHFGDGTRLSIL.

The rearrangement links TRBV13 to TRBJ2-3; 10 bases line up with TRBD1. Losses at the gene ends were 7 bases for V and 1 base for J; bases not matched to a gene: 8. The germline CDR1 and CDR2 sequences are PRHDT and FYEKMQ (reference sequence). The CDR3 has 16 residues. The CDR3 nucleotides read TGTGCCAGCAACCAGGGACAGGGGCTACGCACAGATACGCAGTATTTT. This encodes CASNQGQGLRTDTQYF.

A single count supports this clone. The genes are TRBV6-5 and TRBJ1-1, with 8 bases that match TRBD1. The CDR3 covers 15 residues. V was pared by 5 bases and J by 4 bases, with 9 bases of the junction left unmatched. The germline V gene has CDR1 MNHEY and CDR2 SVGAGI. The CDR3 here is CASSTGGVWGTEAFF. As DNA, the CDR3 is TGTGCCAGCAGTACAGGGGGGGTCTGGGGCACTGAAGCTTTCTTT.

The CDR3 nucleotides are TGCGCCAGCAGCCCCGGACACAGCTCCTACAATGAGCAGTTCTTC. Its protein product is CASSPGHSSYNEQFF. The chain is built from TRBV5-1 and TRBJ2-1; D is possibly TRBD1 (5 bases). CDR1 SGHRS and CDR2 YFSETQ come from the germline V gene. Between the trimmed V and J ends, which lost 4 bases and 0 bases, there was a span of 11 bases. The CDR3 spans 15 residues. Combining the CDR3 with reference TRBV5-1 and TRBJ2-1 gives the whole variable domain KAGVTQTPRYLIKTRGQQVTLSCSPISGHRSVSWYQQTPGQGLQFLFEYFSETQRNKGNFPGRFSGRQFSNSRSEMNVSTLELGDSALYLCASSPGHSSYNEQFFGPGTRLTVL.

In its sample, this clone was seen a few times. For the CDR3, the DNA is TGTGCCAGCAGCATAGGGACAGGCAATCAGCCCCAGCATTTT. It yields the protein CASSIGTGNQPQHF. The chain links TRBV9 to TRBJ1-5; TRBD1 matches 7 bases. After removal of 4 bases from V and 2 bases from J, the junction contained 3 bases not matched to a gene. The CDR3 has 14 residues. Germline V gene lookup returns CDR1 SGDLS and CDR2 YYNGEE. Looking up the rest from reference TRBV9 and TRBJ1-5 gives the full variable domain: DSGVTQTPKHLITATGQRVTLRCSPRSGDLSVYWYQQSLDQGLQFLIQYYNGEERAKGNILERFSAQQFPDLHSELNLSSLELGDSALYFCASSIGTGNQPQHFGDGTRLSIL.

This chain uses TRBV4-1 with TRBJ2-5; 7 bases align to TRBD1. Germline CDR1 is MGHRA and CDR2 is YSYEKL. V was clipped by 5 bases and J by 4 bases; unmatched bases: 13. This CDR3 has 16 residues. Here the CDR3 DNA reads TGCGCCAGCAGCTCAGGGGGAGAATTAAGTGGAGAGACCCAGTACTTC. Its translation is CASSSGGELSGETQYF.

The chain combines TRBV9 with TRBJ1-4; maybe TRBD1 (5 bases). The CDR3 consists of 16 residues. Germline V gene lookup returns CDR1 SGDLS and CDR2 YYNGEE. Trimming cost V 0 bases and J 7 bases, with 16 bases left between them. For the CDR3, the DNA is TGTGCCAGCAGCGTAGAGGGCAGGGAGATAGGTGAAAAACTGTTTTTT. This gives the protein CASSVEGREIGEKLFF. The whole variable domain, filled in from reference TRBV9 and TRBJ1-4, reads DSGVTQTPKHLITATGQRVTLRCSPRSGDLSVYWYQQSLDQGLQFLIQYYNGEERAKGNILERFSAQQFPDLHSELNLSSLELGDSALYFCASSVEGREIGEKLFFGSGTQLSVL.

The rearrangement uses TRBV6-5 and TRBJ1-5, with D unresolved. V was shortened by 6 bases and J by 5 bases, with 11 bases between the two germline ends. The CDR3 contains 13 residues. Germline CDR1 MNHEY, CDR2 SVGAGI. Written as DNA, the CDR3 is TGTGCCAGCAGACACCAGCACGATCAGCCCCAGCATTTT. Its protein is CASRHQHDQPQHF.

This clone showed up just once. The J gene is TRBJ2-7, the V gene TRBV5-5; no definite D call. Germline V gene sequence: CDR1 SGHKS, CDR2 YYEKEE (reference sequence). The CDR3 covers 15 residues. Trimming removed 0 bases from V and 4 bases from J, with 14 bases in between. In DNA, the CDR3 is TGTGCCAGCAGCTTGGCGTCCGGGTACGTTTACGAGCAGTACTTC. Translating it yields CASSLASGYVYEQYF.

This clone has only a few counts. J is TRBJ2-2 and V is TRBV7-3, with D unclear. This CDR3 region has 13 residues. Germline CDR1 is SGHTA and CDR2 is FQGTGA. V shed 1 base and J shed 2 bases, with 2 bases lying between them. The CDR3 region has the DNA TGTGCCAGCAGCTTAAAAAACACCGGGGAGCTGTTTTTT. Encoded protein: CASSLKNTGELFF.

The CDR3 sequence is CASSLEGNTEAFF. The CDR3 nucleotides are TGTGCCAGCAGCTTAGAGGGGAACACTGAAGCTTTCTTT. V usage is TRBV7-6 and J usage is TRBJ1-1, with D hard to call. V lost 1 base, J lost 1 base, and 4 bases lay in between. The CDR3 has 13 residues. The V gene's germline CDR1 is SGHVS and CDR2 FNYEAQ.

The rearrangement joins TRBV18 to TRBJ1-4; D unclear. The CDR3 loop spans 14 amino acids. Trimming stripped 6 bases from V and 2 bases from J, with 10 bases between. Germline CDR1 and CDR2: KGHSH and LQKENI. In nucleotides, the CDR3 is TGTGCCAGCTCCGCCGGGTGGACTAATGAAAAACTGTTTTTT. It yields the protein CASSAGWTNEKLFF.

V is TRBV5-4 and J is TRBJ2-3; the D gene is possibly TRBD2 (5 bases). Germline CDR1 reads SGHNT; CDR2 reads YYREEE (reference sequence). V was shortened by 1 base and J by 0 bases, with 9 bases between the two germline ends. The CDR3 has 15 amino acids. For the CDR3, the DNA is TGTGCCAGCAGCTTGCCGGGGAAGAGCACAGATACGCAGTATTTT. Translation: CASSLPGKSTDTQYF. The full variable domain, its missing parts supplied by reference TRBV5-4 and TRBJ2-3, is ETGVTQSPTHLIKTRGQQVTLRCSSQSGHNTVSWYQQALGQGPQFIFQYYREEENGRGNFPPRFSGLQFPNYSSELNVNALELDDSALYLCASSLPGKSTDTQYFGPGTRLTVL.

This chain joins TRBV30 and TRBJ2-3, with 8 bases that match TRBD1. V gave up 2 bases and J gave up 3 bases; unmatched junction bases: 10. The CDR3 covers 16 residues. Germline values: CDR1 GTSNPN, CDR2 SVGIG (reference sequence). The chain's CDR3 is CAWSRRGRVKTDTQYF. DNA of the CDR3: TGTGCCTGGAGTCGCAGGGGGCGCGTGAAAACAGATACGCAGTATTTT.

J is TRBJ1-5 and V is TRBV19; TRBD1 matches at 8 bases. With V trimmed by 7 bases and J by 0 bases, 5 bases remained unmatched. Germline assignment: CDR1 LNHDA and CDR2 SQIVND (reference sequence). CDR3 length: 15 residues. DNA of the CDR3: TGTGCCAGTACAGACAGGGGCAATAGCAATCAGCCCCAGCATTTT. Protein product: CASTDRGNSNQPQHF.

The chain carries TRBV7-8 and TRBJ2-7; 11 bases line up with TRBD2. The CDR3 loop spans 18 amino acids. V was pared by 4 bases and J by 6 bases, with 17 bases of the junction left unmatched. CDR1 and CDR2 (germline): SGHVS, FQNEAQ. This CDR3 is CASSSSSIAGGPGIEQYF. CDR3 bases: TGTGCCAGCAGCTCCTCCTCAATAGCGGGAGGGCCTGGGATCGAGCAGTACTTC.

The sample holds one count of this clone. This chain joins TRBV7-9 and TRBJ2-7, with TRBD2 matching over 16 bases. Germline V gene data show CDR1 as SEHNR and CDR2 as FQNEAQ (reference sequence). The CDR3 runs to 16 residues. V shed 5 bases and J 7 bases; nucleotides not matched to a gene: 8. The chain's CDR3 is CASSPSGLAGGREQYF. Written as DNA, the CDR3 is TGTGCCAGCAGCCCGTCGGGACTAGCGGGAGGGCGAGAGCAGTACTTC.

The chain combines TRBV19 with TRBJ1-1; D is undetermined. This CDR3 is 13 amino acids long. V lost 0 bases and J lost 7, with 9 bases in between. The germline V gene encodes CDR1 LNHDA and CDR2 SQIVND (reference sequence). The CDR3 sequence: CASSIERHFEAFF. For the CDR3, the DNA is TGTGCCAGTAGTATAGAGCGACACTTTGAAGCTTTCTTT.

The gene calls are TRBV30 and TRBJ2-5, with D perhaps TRBD2 (5 bases). V was trimmed by 0 bases and J by 5 bases, leaving 10 bases between them. This CDR3 is 13 amino acids long. Germline CDR1 and CDR2: GTSNPN and SVGIG (reference sequence). CDR3 DNA sequence: TGTGCCTGGAGTGTTAATCCGGGGGAGACCCAGTACTTC. Protein sequence: CAWSVNPGETQYF.